This TCR beta chain is from a study of somatic mutations in cytotoxic T cells in rheumatoid arthritis. At the level of the study: Purity of nearly 100% was reached when some V beta antibody-stained T-cell populations were flow-sorted, including V beta1+ cells sequenced for TCRB.

Healthy-control blood donors had a median age of about 54 years (range about 20-75) and were under 60% female. Only in-frame clones appear in the TCRdb table, and some are missing; sequencing was by immunoSEQ multiplex PCR. The sample has about 26,000 clones; roughly 82% are singletons. In germline, CDR1 is MNHNY, CDR2 SVGAGI (reference sequence). V was pared by 9 bases and J by 3 bases, with 18 bases between. The CDR3 is 14 amino acids. The specimen was CD8+ T cells sorted from blood. The chain links TRBV6-6 to TRBJ2-7, with D possibly being TRBD2 (6 bases). The clonotype was recovered from a man over 45 in good health. This CDR3 is CASLRDSGSYEQYF. DNA of the CDR3: TGTGCCAGTCTCCGGGACTCCGGGAGCTACGAGCAGTACTTC.